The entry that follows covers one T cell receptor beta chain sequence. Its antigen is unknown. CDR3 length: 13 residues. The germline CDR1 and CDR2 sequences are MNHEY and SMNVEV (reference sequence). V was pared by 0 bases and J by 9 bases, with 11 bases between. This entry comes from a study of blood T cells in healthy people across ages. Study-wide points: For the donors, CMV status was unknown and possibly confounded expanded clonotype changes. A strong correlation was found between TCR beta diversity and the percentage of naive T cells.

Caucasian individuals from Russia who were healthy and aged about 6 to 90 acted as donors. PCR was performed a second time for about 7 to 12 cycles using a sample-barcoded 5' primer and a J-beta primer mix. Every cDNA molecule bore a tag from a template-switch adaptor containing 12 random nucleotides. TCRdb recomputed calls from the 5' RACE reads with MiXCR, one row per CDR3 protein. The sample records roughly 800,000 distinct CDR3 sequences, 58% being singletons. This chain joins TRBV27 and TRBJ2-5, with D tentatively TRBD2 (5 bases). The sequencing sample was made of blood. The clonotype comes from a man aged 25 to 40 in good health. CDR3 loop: CASSLSSPEAQYF. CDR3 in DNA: TGTGCCAGCAGTTTATCCTCTCCGGAGGCCCAGTACTTC.